Listed below are T cell receptor beta chains from one sample, sequenced in a study of blood T cell repertoires in COVID-19. TCRdb keeps only in-frame clones here, not all; method: immunoSEQ multiplex PCR. Of over 80,000 clones detected, less than 90% appear once; the ten largest clones hold approximately 1.3%. Sequencing input: peripheral blood. The receptors come from a man older than 75 with active or convalescent COVID-19. Both conserved end residues are part of each CDR3. D genes are given only for firm matches. Size is stated for part of the rows, as once, few or many counts, or as a class when the clone is expanded.

V	length	J	D	size	DNA	CDR3
TRBV7-2	18	TRBJ2-1	TRBD2	NA	TGTGCCAGCAGCTTAGAGGGGCTAGCGGTTTTGACCTACAATGAGCAGTTCTTC	CASSLEGLAVLTYNEQFF
TRBV6-5	13	TRBJ2-7	TRBD2	once	TGTGCCAGCGGACAGCGGGAGGAATACGAGCAGTACTTC	CASGQREEYEQYF
TRBV2	13	TRBJ1-5	NA	NA	TGTGCCAGCAGTGAGACAGGTCATCAGCCCCAGCATTTT	CASSETGHQPQHF
TRBV5-1	16	TRBJ1-4	NA	NA	TGCGCCAGCAGCAAGGACAGCGGTGCAACTAATGAAAAACTGTTTTTT	CASSKDSGATNEKLFF
TRBV15	13	TRBJ2-4	TRBD2	NA	TGTGCCACCTCCGGGACTAGCGGAAACATTCAGTACTTC	CATSGTSGNIQYF
TRBV9	13	TRBJ1-5	NA	once	TGTGCCAGCAGCGTATCTCTGGGCCAGCCCCAGCATTTT	CASSVSLGQPQHF
TRBV6-5	16	TRBJ1-6	NA	NA	TGTGCCAGCAGTTACTCCCATCAAACCTATAATTCACCCCTCCACTTT	CASSYSHQTYNSPLHF
TRBV27	18	TRBJ2-1	NA	NA	TGTGCCAGCAGTTTAAGGGGTAGCATCGAAAGCTCCTACAATGAGCAGTTCTTC	CASSLRGSIESSYNEQFF
TRBV5-1	15	TRBJ2-1	TRBD1	NA	TGCGCCAGCAGCTACTTTGGGACAGGGGGCAATGAGCAGTTCTTC	CASSYFGTGGNEQFF
TRBV28	15	TRBJ2-3	TRBD2	NA	TGTGCCAGCAGTGCGGGAGGGACCACATCAGATACGCAGTATTTT	CASSAGGTTSDTQYF
TRBV28	15	TRBJ2-7	NA	once	TGTGCCAGCAGTTTCGGCGGGACGGGGACCTACGAGCAGTACTTC	CASSFGGTGTYEQYF